This T cell receptor (beta chain) was recorded in a study of cytomegalovirus exposure and HLA in healthy donors. 60 Vbeta and 13 Jbeta primers were used in PCR. Only in-frame clones appear in the TCRdb table, and some are missing; sequencing was by immunoSEQ multiplex PCR. The sample includes roughly 290,000 clones, about 90% seen only once; the top ten take about 2.5%. Turning to this clone: Its specificity is unknown.

The CDR3 loop spans 14 amino acids. J was trimmed by 8 bases and V by 11 bases; bases with no gene match: 13. The germline V gene has CDR1 SNHLY and CDR2 FYNNEI. Study-level findings and limits: What a later analysis showed was that several of the most significant clusters appeared linked to common viral pathogens. A later analysis revealed that TCR association rates differed between HLA loci, peaking at DRB1 and bottoming out at HLA-C. Later work associated roughly 15,000 TCR beta sequences with HLA alleles at 0.05 false discovery rate.

This clonotype was obtained from a young woman in good health and CMV-seronegative. Sequencing was done on a sample of PBMCs. V usage is TRBV2 and J usage is TRBJ1-4; 8 bases align to TRBD1. The CDR3, as DNA: TGTGCCTCCCGGGGAGGACAGGGACTGGAAAAACTGTTTTTT. Translation: CASRGGQGLEKLFF.